This TCR beta chain was sequenced in a study of response to subunit inactivated influenza vaccine. From the RT-PCR reads, TCRdb called clonotypes with MiXCR, one entry per CDR3 protein. The repertoire holds 650,000 to 800,000 distinct CDR3 sequences, with about 14% as singletons. The CDR3 has 15 amino acids. V shed 3 bases, J shed 2 bases, and the junction held 10 bases outside the gene matches. CDR1 is DFQATT, CDR2 SNEGSKA, per germline (reference sequence). This clonotype was observed a few times. Antigen: not known. Study-level points and caveats: New T cells are recruited in small numbers by each seasonal influenza vaccination, according to the authors' suggestion.

The source of this sequence is a man aged 45-65 years who received an inactivated influenza vaccine. The sample was PBMCs from blood, taken 14 to 15 days before vaccination. The chain recombines TRBV20-1 with TRBJ2-7; 7 bases fit TRBD1. CDR3 DNA sequence: TGCAGTGCTAGTCCCCGGACAGGAATAGCCTACGAGCAGTACTTC. Translation: CSASPRTGIAYEQYF.